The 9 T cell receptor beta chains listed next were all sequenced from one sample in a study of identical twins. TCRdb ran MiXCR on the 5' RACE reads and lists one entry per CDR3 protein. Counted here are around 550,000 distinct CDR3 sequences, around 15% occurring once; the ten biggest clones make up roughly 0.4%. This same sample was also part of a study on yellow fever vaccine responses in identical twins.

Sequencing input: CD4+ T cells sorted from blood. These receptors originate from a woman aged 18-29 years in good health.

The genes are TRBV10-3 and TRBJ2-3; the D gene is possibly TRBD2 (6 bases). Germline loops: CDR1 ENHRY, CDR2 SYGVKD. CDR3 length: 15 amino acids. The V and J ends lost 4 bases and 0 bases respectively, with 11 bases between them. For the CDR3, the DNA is TGTGCCATCAGTGGGCAGCGGGCAAGCACAGATACGCAGTATTTT. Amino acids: CAISGQRASTDTQYF.

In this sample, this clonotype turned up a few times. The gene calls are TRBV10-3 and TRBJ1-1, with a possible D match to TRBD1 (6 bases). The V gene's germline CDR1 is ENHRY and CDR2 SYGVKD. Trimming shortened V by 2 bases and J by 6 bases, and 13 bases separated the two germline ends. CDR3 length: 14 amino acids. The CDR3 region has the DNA TGTGCCATCAGTGAGCGCGCGGGGGGCGCTGAAGCTTTCTTT. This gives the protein CAISERAGGAEAFF.

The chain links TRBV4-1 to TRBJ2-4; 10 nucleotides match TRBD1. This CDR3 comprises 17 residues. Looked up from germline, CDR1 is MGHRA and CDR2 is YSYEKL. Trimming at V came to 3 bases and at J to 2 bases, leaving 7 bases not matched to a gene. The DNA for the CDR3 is TGCGCCAGCAGCCAGGACGGGGACAGGGGAACCAAAAACATTCAGTACTTC. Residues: CASSQDGDRGTKNIQYF.

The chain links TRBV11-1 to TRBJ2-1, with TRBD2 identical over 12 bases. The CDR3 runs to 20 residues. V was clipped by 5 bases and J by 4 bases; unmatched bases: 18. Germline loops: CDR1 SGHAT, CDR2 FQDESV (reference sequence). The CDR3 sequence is CASSRGTGLAGGPRYNEQFF. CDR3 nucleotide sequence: TGTGCCAGCAGCCGGGGGACAGGGCTAGCGGGAGGGCCAAGATACAATGAGCAGTTCTTC.

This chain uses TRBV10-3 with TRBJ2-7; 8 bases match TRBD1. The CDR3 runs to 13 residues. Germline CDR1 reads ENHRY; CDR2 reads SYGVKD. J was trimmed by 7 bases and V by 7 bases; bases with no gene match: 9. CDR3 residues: CAINRETGDEQYV. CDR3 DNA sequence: TGTGCCATCAATAGGGAGACAGGGGATGAGCAGTACGTC.

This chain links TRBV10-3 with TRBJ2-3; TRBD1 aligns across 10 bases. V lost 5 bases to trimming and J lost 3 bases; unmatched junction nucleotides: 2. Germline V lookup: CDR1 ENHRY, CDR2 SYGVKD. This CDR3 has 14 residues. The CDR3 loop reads CAISKDRGTDTQYF. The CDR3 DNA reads TGTGCCATCAGTAAGGACAGGGGGACAGATACGCAGTATTTT.

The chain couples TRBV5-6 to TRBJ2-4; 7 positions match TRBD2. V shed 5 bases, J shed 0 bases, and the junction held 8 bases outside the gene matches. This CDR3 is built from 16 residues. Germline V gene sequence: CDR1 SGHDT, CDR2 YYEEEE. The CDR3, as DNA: TGTGCCAGCAGTCGGGCGGTAGCGGGAGCCAAAAACATTCAGTACTTC. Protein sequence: CASSRAVAGAKNIQYF. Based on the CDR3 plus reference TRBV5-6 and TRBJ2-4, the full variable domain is DAGVTQSPTHLIKTRGQQVTLRCSPKSGHDTVSWYQQALGQGPQFIFQYYEEEERQRGNFPDRFSGHQFPNYSSELNVNALLLGDSALYLCASSRAVAGAKNIQYFGAGTRLSVL.

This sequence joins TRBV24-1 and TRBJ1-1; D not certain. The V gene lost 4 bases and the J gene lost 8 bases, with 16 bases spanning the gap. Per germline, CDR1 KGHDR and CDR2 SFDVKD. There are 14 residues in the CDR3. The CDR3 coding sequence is TGTGCCACCAGTGACCGTAACCGGCCGGGGGAAGCTTTCTTT. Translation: CATSDRNRPGEAFF.

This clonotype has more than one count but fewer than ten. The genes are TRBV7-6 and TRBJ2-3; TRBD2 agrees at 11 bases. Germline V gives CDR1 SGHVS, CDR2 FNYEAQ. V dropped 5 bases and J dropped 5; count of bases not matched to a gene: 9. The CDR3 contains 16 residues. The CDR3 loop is CASSMGLAEFKDTQYF. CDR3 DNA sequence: TGTGCCAGCAGCATGGGACTAGCGGAATTTAAAGATACGCAGTATTTT.